This is a list of T cell receptor beta chains from one sample in a study of cytomegalovirus exposure and HLA in healthy donors. Only in-frame clones appear in the TCRdb table, and some are missing; sequencing was by immunoSEQ multiplex PCR. The table shows roughly 110,000 clones, with around 82% occurring only once. The sequenced material came from PBMCs. Receptors originate from a woman aged 25 to 39 in good health and CMV-seropositive. Each CDR3 is given with its conserved first and last residue. The order of the fields is J gene, D gene, V gene, clone size, CDR3 protein, CDR3 DNA. The D gene is left open where the match is weak. Clone size appears in some rows only: once, few, many, or a class for an expanded clone.

TRBJ1-5 TRBD1 TRBV2 - CASSELTGILSSNQPQHF TGTGCCAGCAGTGAATTGACAGGGATCCTAAGTAGCAATCAGCCCCAGCATTTT
TRBJ2-7 TRBD1 TRBV30 - CAWSRGTGGRDEQYF TGTGCCTGGAGTAGAGGGACAGGGGGACGGGACGAGCAGTACTTC
TRBJ2-7 - TRBV5-5 - CASSLASDEQYF TGTGCCAGCAGCTTGGCCTCGGACGAGCAGTACTTC
TRBJ1-1 - TRBV20-1 - CSAYRDTEAFF TGCAGTGCTTACAGGGACACTGAAGCTTTCTTT
TRBJ1-1 TRBD1 TRBV5-4 - CASRRTGVWTEAFF TGTGCCAGCAGGAGGACAGGGGTTTGGACTGAAGCTTTCTTT
TRBJ1-2 - TRBV28 - CASSLRQGHYGYTF TGTGCCAGCAGTTTACGGCAGGGCCACTATGGCTACACCTTC
TRBJ1-1 TRBD1 TRBV5-1 - CASSLLGTGEAEAFF TGCGCCAGCAGCTTGCTCGGGACAGGGGAGGCTGAAGCTTTCTTT
TRBJ2-2 - TRBV27 - CASSLSSTGELFF TGTGCCAGCAGTTTATCGAGCACCGGGGAGCTGTTTTTT
TRBJ1-2 - TRBV18 - CASSASTDSYGYTF TGTGCCAGCTCCGCTTCGACAGATTCCTATGGCTACACCTTC
TRBJ2-7 TRBD2 TRBV6-5 - CASSYGDGGVLEQYF TGTGCCAGCAGTTACGGGGATGGGGGGGTACTGGAGCAGTACTTC
TRBJ1-2 - TRBV30 - CAWSVHGNYGYTF TGTGCCTGGAGTGTTCACGGGAATTATGGCTACACCTTC
TRBJ2-7 TRBD1 TRBV6-5 - CASSAQGLSYEQYF TGTGCCAGCAGTGCACAGGGGCTCAGCTACGAGCAGTACTTC
TRBJ2-5 TRBD1 TRBV4-1 few CASSQGDSHVETQYF TGCGCCAGCAGCCAAGGGGACAGTCATGTAGAGACCCAGTACTTC
TRBJ1-5 - TRBV5-1 - CASSRGELVDQPQHF TGCGCCAGCAGCCGCGGAGAGCTTGTTGATCAGCCCCAGCATTTT